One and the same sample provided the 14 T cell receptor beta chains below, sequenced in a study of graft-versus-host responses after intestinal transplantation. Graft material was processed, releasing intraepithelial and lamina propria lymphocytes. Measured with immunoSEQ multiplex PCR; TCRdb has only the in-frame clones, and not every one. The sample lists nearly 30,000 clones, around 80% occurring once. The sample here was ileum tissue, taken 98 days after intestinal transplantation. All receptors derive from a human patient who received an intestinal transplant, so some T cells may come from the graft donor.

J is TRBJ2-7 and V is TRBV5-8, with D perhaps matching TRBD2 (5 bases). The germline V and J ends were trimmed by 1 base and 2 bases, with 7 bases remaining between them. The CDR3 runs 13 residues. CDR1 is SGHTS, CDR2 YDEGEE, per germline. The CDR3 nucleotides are TGTGCCAGCAGCTTGCACGGGACCTACGAGCAGTACTTC. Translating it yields CASSLHGTYEQYF.

The CDR3 nucleotides read TGTGCCAGCAGTCTGGACATCGGCGGGACCCAGTACTTC. This translates into CASSLDIGGTQYF. This chain joins TRBV27 and TRBJ2-5; D perhaps matches TRBD1 (5 bases). The CDR3 is made up of 13 amino acids. Germline V lookup: CDR1 MNHEY, CDR2 SMNVEV (reference sequence). Trimming took 5 bases from V and 7 from J, leaving 14 bases between them.

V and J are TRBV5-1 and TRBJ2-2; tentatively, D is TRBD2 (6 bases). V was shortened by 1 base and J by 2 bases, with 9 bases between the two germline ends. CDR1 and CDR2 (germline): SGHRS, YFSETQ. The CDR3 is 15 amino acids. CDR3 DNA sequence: TGCGCCAGCAGCTTGTGGCGGGAAAACACCGGGGAGCTGTTTTTT. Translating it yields CASSLWRENTGELFF.

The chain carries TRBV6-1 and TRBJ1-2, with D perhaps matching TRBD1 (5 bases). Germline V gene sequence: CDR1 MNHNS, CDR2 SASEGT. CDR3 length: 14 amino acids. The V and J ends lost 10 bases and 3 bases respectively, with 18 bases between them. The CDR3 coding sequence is TGTGCCATACTGGACACCTCGCTCTACTATGGCTACACCTTC. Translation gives CAILDTSLYYGYTF.

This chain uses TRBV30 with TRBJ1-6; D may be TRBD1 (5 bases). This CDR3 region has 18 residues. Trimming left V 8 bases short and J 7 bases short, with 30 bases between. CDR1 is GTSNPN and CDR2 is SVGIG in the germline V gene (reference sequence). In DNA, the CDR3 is TGTGCCCTGGGGACGGGCCACCTAACCCCCTTTGGCAATTCACCCCTCCACTTT. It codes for CALGTGHLTPFGNSPLHF.

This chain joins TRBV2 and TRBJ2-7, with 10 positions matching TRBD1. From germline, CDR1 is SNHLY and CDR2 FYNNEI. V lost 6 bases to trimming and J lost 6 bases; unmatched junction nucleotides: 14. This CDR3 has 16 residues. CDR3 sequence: CASSQMGWDRGSEQYF. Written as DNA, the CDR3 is TGTGCCAGCAGCCAAATGGGGTGGGACAGGGGATCCGAGCAGTACTTC.

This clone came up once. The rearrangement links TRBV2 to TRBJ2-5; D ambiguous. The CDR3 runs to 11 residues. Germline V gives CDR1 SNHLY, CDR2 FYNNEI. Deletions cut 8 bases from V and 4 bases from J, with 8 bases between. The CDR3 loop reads CASGWGETQYF. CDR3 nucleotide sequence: TGTGCCAGCGGTTGGGGAGAGACCCAGTACTTC.

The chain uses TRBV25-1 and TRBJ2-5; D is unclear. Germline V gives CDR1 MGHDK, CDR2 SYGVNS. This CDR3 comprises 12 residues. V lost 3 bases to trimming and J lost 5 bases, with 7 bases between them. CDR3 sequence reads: CASSDLRETQYF. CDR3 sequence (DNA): TGTGCCAGCAGTGACCTGAGGGAGACCCAGTACTTC. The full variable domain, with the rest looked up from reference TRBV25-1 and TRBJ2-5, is EADIYQTPRYLVIGTGKKITLECSQTMGHDKMYWYQQDPGMELHLIHYSYGVNSTEKGDLSSESTVSRIRTEHFPLTLESARPSHTSQYLCASSDLRETQYFGPGTRLLVL.

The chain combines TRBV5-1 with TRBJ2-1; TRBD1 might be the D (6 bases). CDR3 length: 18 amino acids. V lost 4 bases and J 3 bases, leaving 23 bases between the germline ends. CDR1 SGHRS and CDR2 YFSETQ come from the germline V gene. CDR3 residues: CASSRITDRDTLYNEQFF. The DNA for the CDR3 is TGCGCCAGCAGCCGAATTACTGACCGGGACACCCTCTACAATGAGCAGTTCTTC.

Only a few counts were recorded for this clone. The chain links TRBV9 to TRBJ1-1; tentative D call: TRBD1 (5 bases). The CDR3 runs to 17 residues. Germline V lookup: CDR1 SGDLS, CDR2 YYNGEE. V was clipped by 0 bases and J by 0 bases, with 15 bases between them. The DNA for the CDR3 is TGTGCCAGCAGCGTAGGAGCAGGGAGTGTTATGAACACTGAAGCTTTCTTT. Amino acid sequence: CASSVGAGSVMNTEAFF.

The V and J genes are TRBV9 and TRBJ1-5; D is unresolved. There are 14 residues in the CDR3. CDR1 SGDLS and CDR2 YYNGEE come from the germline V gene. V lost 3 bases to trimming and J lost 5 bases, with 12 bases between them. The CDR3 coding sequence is TGTGCCAGCAGCGGGGGAGGTCGGTATCAGCCCCAGCATTTT. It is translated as CASSGGGRYQPQHF.

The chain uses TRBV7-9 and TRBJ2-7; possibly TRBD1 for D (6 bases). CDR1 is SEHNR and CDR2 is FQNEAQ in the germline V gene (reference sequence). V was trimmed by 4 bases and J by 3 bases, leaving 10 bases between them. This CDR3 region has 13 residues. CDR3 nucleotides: TGTGCCAGCAGCTCCGGGACACACTACGAGCAGTACTTC. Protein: CASSSGTHYEQYF. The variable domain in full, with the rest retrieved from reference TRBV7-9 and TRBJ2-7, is DTGVSQNPRHKITKRGQNVTFRCDPISEHNRLYWYRQTLGQGPEFLTYFQNEAQLEKSRLLSDRFSAERPKGSFSTLEIQRTEQGDSAMYLCASSSGTHYEQYFGPGTRLTVT.

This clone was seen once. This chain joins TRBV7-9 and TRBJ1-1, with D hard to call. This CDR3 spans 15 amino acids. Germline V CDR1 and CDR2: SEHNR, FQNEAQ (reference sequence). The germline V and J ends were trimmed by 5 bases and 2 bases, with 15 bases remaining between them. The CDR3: CASSRLRPVNTEAFF. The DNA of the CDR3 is TGTGCCAGCAGCCGTCTAAGGCCAGTCAACACTGAAGCTTTCTTT.

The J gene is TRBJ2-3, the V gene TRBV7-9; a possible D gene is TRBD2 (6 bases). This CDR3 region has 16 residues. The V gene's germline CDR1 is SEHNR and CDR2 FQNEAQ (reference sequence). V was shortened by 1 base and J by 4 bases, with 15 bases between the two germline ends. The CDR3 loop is CASSLVVGGAPDTQYF. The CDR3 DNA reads TGTGCCAGCAGCTTAGTTGTTGGCGGGGCCCCAGATACGCAGTATTTT.